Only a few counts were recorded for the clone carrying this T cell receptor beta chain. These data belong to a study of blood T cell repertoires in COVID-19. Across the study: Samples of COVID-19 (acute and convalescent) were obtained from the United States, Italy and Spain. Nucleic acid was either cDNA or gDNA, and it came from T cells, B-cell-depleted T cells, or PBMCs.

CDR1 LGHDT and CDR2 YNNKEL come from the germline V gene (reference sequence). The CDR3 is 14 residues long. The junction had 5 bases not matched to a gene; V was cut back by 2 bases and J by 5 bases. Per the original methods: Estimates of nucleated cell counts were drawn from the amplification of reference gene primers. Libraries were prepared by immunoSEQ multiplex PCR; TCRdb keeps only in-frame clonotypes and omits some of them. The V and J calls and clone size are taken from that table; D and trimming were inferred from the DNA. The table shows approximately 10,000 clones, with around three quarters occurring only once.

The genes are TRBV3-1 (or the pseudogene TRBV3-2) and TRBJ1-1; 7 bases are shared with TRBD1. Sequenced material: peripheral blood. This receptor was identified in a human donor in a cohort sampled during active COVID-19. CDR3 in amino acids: CASSQQGGRTEAFF. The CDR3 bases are TGTGCCAGCAGCCAACAGGGGGGAAGGACTGAAGCTTTCTTT.